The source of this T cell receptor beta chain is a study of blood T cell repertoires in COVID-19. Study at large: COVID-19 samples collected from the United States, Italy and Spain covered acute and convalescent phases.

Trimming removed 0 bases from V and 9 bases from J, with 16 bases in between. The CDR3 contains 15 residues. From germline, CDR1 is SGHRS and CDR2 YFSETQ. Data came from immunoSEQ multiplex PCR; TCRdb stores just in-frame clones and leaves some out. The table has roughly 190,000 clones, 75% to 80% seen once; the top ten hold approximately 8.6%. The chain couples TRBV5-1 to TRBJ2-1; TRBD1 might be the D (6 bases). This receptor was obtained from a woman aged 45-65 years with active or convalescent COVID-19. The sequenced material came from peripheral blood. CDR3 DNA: TGCGCCAGCAGCTTGGTGGCTGTAGGGGGTCTTGAGCAGTTCTTC. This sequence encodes CASSLVAVGGLEQFF.